This TCR beta chain appears in the sequencing data of a study of shared clonotypes between healthy human individuals. Germline assignment: CDR1 MDHEN and CDR2 SYDVKM. Trimming removed 7 bases from V and 5 bases from J, with 15 bases in between. This CDR3 is 14 amino acids long. Clones were read by immunoSEQ multiplex PCR, and TCRdb kept only the in-frame ones, dropping some. The sample comprises 950,000 to 1,100,000 clones, around 78% of which are singletons, and more than 0.55% rests with the top ten. This clone was observed a few times. This TCR was sampled from a man younger than 35 in good health. Some clones in this sample may be carry-over from other donors' samples. The sample comprised memory CD4+ T cells from PBMCs. The subset is: CD45RA-negative fraction. The chain is built from TRBV28 and TRBJ1-5; D not certain. This CDR3 is CASKPRRDHQPQHF. CDR3 DNA: TGTGCCAGCAAACCACGGCGGGATCATCAGCCCCAGCATTTT.